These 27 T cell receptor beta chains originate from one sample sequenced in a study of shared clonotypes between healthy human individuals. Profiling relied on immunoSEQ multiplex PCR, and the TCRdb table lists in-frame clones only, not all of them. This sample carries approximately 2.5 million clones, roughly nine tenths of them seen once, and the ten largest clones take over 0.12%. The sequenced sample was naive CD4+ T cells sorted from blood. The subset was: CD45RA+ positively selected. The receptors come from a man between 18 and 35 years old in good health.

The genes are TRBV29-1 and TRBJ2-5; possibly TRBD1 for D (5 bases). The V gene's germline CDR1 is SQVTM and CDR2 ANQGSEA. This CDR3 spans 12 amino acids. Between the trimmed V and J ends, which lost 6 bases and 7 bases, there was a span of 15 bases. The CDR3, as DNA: TGCAGCGTGGCAGGGTCGGGTAGGACCCAGTACTTC. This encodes CSVAGSGRTQYF.

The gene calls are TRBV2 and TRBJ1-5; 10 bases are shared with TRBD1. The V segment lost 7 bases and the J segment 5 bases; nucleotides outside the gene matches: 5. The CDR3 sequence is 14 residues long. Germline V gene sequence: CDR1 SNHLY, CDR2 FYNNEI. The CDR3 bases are TGTGCCAGCATTATGACAGGGGGCGATCAGCCCCAGCATTTT. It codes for CASIMTGGDQPQHF.

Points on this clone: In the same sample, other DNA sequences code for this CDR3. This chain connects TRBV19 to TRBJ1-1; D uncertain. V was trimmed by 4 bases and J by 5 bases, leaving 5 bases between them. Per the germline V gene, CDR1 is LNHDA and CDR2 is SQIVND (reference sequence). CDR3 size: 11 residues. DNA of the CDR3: TGTGCCAGTAGTAGGGGAACTGAAGCTTTCTTT. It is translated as CASSRGTEAFF.

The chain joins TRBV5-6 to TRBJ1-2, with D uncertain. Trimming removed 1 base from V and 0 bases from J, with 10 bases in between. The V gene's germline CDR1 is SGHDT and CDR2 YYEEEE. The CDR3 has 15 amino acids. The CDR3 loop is CASSLSPYTNYGYTF. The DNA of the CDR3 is TGTGCCAGCAGCTTGTCCCCCTATACTAACTATGGCTACACCTTC.

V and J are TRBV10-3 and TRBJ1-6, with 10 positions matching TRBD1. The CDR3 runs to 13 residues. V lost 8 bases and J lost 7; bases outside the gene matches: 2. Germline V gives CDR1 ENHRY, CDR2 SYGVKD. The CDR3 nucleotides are TGTGCCATCCAGGGACAGGGGAATTCACCCCTCCACTTT. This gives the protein CAIQGQGNSPLHF.

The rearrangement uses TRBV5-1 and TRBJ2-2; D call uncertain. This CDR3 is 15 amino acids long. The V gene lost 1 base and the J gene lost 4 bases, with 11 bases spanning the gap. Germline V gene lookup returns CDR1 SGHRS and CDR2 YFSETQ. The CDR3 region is CASSLSTDLTGELFF. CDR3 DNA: TGCGCCAGCAGCTTGTCCACAGATCTCACCGGGGAGCTGTTTTTT.

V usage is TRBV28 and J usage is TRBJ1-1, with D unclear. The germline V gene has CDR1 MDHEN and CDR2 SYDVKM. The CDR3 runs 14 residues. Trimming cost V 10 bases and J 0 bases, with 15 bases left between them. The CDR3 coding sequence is TGTGCCACCCAGGCGAGGAGATTGAACACTGAAGCTTTCTTT. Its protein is CATQARRLNTEAFF.

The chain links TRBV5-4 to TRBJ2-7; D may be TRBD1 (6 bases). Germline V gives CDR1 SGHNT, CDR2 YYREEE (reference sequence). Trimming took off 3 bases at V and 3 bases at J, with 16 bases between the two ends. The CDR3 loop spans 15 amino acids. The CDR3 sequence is CASSSTGQSYYEQYF. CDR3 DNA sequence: TGTGCCAGCAGCTCAACCGGACAGTCCTACTACGAGCAGTACTTC.

This chain's CDR3 is CSGGDTRVGNEQFF. The DNA for the CDR3 is TGCAGCGGGGGAGACACTCGGGTCGGTAATGAGCAGTTCTTC. This chain uses TRBV29-1 with TRBJ2-1; a weak D match, TRBD2 (5 bases). V shed 7 bases and J shed 7 bases, with 20 bases lying between them. This CDR3 comprises 14 residues. From germline, CDR1 is SQVTM and CDR2 ANQGSEA.

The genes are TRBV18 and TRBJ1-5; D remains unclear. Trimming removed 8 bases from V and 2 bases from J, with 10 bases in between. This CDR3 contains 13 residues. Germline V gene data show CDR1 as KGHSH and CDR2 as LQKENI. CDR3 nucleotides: TGTGCCAGCCATAACCGAGGCAATCAGCCCCAGCATTTT. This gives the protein CASHNRGNQPQHF.

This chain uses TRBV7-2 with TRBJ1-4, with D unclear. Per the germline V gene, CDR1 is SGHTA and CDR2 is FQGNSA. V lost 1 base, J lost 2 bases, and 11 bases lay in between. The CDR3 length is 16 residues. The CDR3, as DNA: TGTGCCAGCAGCTTAGGAGGTCGGGCCACTAATGAAAAACTGTTTTTT. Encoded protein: CASSLGGRATNEKLFF.

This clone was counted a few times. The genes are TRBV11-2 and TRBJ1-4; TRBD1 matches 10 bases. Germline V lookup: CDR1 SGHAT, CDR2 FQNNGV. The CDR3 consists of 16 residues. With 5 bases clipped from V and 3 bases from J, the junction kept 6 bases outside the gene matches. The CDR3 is CASSPGTGDANEKLFF. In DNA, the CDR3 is TGTGCCAGCAGCCCAGGGACAGGGGACGCTAATGAAAAACTGTTTTTT.

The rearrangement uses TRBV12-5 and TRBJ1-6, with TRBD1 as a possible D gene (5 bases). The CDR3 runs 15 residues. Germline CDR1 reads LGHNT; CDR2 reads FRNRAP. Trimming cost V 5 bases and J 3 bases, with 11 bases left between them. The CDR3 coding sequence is TGTGCTAGTGGTCCGCGGGGGGACTATAATTCACCCCTCCACTTT. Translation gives CASGPRGDYNSPLHF.

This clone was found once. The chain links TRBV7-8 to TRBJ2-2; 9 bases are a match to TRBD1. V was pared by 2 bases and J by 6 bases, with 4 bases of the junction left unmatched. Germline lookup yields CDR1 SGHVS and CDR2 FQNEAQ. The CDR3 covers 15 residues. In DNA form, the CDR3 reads TGTGCCAGCAGCTTATTACAGGGGGCATCCGGGGAGCTGTTTTTT. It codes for CASSLLQGASGELFF.

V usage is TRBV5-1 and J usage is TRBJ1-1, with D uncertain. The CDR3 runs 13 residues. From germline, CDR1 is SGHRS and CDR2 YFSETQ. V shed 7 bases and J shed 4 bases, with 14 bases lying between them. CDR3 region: CASSAGFSTEAFF. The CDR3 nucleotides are TGCGCCAGCTCAGCGGGGTTTTCCACTGAAGCTTTCTTT. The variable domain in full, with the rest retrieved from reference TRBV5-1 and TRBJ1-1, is KAGVTQTPRYLIKTRGQQVTLSCSPISGHRSVSWYQQTPGQGLQFLFEYFSETQRNKGNFPGRFSGRQFSNSRSEMNVSTLELGDSALYLCASSAGFSTEAFFGQGTRLTVV.

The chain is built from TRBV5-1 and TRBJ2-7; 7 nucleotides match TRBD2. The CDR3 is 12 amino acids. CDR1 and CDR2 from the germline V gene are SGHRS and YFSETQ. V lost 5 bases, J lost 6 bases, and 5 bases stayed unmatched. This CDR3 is CASRASGGEQYF. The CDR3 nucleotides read TGCGCCAGCAGGGCCTCGGGGGGCGAGCAGTACTTC.

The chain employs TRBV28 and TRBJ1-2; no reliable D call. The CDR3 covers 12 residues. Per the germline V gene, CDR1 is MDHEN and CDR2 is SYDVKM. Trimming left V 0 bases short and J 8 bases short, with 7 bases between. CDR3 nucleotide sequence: TGTGCCAGCAGTTTATGGTCTTACGGCTACACCTTC. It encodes CASSLWSYGYTF.

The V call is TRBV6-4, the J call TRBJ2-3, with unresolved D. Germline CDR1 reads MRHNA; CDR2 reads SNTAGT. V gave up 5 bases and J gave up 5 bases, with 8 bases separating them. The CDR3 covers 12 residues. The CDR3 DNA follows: TGTGCCAGCAGTTCGCTAGGAGATACGCAGTATTTT. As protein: CASSSLGDTQYF.

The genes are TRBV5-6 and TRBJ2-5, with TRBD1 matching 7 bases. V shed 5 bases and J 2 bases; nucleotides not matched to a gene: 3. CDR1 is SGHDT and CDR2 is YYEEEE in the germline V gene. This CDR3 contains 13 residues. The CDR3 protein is CASSQDRQETQYF. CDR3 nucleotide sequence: TGTGCCAGCAGTCAGGACAGGCAAGAGACCCAGTACTTC.

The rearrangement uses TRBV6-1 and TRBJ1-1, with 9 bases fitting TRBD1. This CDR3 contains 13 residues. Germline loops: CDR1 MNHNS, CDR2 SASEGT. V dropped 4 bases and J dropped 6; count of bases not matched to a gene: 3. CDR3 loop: CASSVDRGPEAFF. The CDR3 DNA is TGTGCCAGCAGTGTGGACAGGGGCCCTGAAGCTTTCTTT.

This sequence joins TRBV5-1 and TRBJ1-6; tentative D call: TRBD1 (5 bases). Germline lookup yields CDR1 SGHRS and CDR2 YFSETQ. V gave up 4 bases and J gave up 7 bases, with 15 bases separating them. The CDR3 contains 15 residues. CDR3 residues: CASSLGGARNSPLHF. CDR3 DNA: TGCGCCAGCAGCCTGGGAGGGGCGCGGAATTCACCCCTCCACTTT.

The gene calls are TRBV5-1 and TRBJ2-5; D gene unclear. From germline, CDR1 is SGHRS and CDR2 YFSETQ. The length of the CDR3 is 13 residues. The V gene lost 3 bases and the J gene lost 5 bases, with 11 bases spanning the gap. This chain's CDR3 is CASSSTPWETQYF. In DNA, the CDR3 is TGCGCCAGCAGCTCGACCCCTTGGGAGACCCAGTACTTC.

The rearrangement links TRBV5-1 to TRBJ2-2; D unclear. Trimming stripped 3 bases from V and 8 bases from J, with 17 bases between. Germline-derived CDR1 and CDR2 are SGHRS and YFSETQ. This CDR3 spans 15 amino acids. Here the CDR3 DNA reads TGCGCCAGCAGCTGGACCGCTTCTAACGGGGGGGAGCTGTTTTTT. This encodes CASSWTASNGGELFF.

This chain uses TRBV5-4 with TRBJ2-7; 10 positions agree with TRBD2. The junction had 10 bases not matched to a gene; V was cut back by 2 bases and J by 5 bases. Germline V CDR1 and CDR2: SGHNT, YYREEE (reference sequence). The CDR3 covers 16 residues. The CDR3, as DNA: TGTGCCAGCAGCTTCTCAGCTAGCGGGAGTTTCCACGAGCAGTACTTC. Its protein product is CASSFSASGSFHEQYF.

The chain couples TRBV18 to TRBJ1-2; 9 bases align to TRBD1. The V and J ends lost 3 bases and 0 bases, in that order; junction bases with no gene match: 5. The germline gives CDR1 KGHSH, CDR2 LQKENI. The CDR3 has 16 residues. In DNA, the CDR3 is TGTGCCAGCTCACCCTCCGGGACAGGGACTAACTATGGCTACACCTTC. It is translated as CASSPSGTGTNYGYTF.

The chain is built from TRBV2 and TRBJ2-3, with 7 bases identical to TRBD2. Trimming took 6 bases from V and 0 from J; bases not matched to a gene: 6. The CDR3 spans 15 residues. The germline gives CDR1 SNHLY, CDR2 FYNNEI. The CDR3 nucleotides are TGTGCCAGCAGAGAAAGCGGGGAGAGCACAGATACGCAGTATTTT. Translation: CASRESGESTDTQYF.

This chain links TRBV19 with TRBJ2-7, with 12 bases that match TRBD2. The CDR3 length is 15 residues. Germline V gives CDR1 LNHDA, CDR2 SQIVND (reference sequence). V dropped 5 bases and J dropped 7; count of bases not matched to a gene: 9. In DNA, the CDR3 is TGTGCCAGTAGTGGGAGACTAGCGGGAGTTGAAGAGCAGTACTTC. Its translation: CASSGRLAGVEEQYF.